A single sample gave rise to the 16 T cell receptor beta chains below, sequenced in a study of post-analysis software for immune sequencing data. Whole-study results and caveats: In patients, five or six TRBV segments were more frequent than in controls, with TRBV5-6, TRBV5-1 and TRBV20-1 among them.

The library was made from cDNA and included unique molecular identifiers. MiXCR was run by TCRdb on the PCR reads, yielding one entry per CDR3 protein. The repertoire holds hundreds of thousands of distinct CDR3 sequences, with about 60% as singletons. No antigen has been assigned to these receptors. The sequenced sample consisted of blood. Receptors were obtained from a girl aged 2 to 10 with multiple sclerosis.

This clonotype was seen a handful of times. The rearrangement links TRBV29-1 to TRBJ1-1; the match to TRBD1 covers 8 bases. Unmatched junction bases numbered 7, after V lost 5 bases and J lost 5 bases. The CDR3 is 13 residues long. Germline V gives CDR1 SQVTM, CDR2 ANQGSEA. CDR3 region: CSVRETGGTEAFF. Written as DNA, the CDR3 is TGCAGCGTTAGGGAAACAGGGGGGACTGAAGCTTTCTTT. Looking up the rest from reference TRBV29-1 and TRBJ1-1 gives the full variable domain: SAVISQKPSRDICQRGTSLTIQCQVDSQVTMMFWYRQQPGQSLTLIATANQGSEATYESGFVIDKFPISRPNLTFSTLTVSNMSPEDSSIYLCSVRETGGTEAFFGQGTRLTVV.

The chain joins TRBV3-1 to TRBJ2-3, with D unclear. V lost 2 bases and J lost 3, with 12 bases in between. Per the germline V gene, CDR1 is LGHDT and CDR2 is YNNKEL (reference sequence). The CDR3 is 15 amino acids. Here the CDR3 DNA reads TGTGCCAGCAGCCAACCCTTCGACGGGACAGATACGCAGTATTTT. This gives the protein CASSQPFDGTDTQYF.

This clonotype showed up just a few times. The rearrangement uses TRBV5-1 and TRBJ2-1; TRBD1 matches 7 bases. The CDR3 has 14 residues. Germline V gene lookup returns CDR1 SGHRS and CDR2 YFSETQ. With 3 bases clipped from V and 5 bases from J, the junction kept 5 bases outside the gene matches. DNA for the CDR3: TGCGCCAGCAGCTATAGGGGGCCCGACAATGAGCAGTTCTTC. This translates into CASSYRGPDNEQFF.

The rearrangement uses TRBV3-1 and TRBJ2-7, with 7 bases that match TRBD1. The CDR3 has 16 amino acids. From germline, CDR1 is LGHDT and CDR2 YNNKEL (reference sequence). V trimming: 1 base; J trimming: 3 bases; junction bases outside the gene matches: 9. CDR3 residues: CASSQAVVGQHYEQYF. For the CDR3, the DNA is TGTGCCAGCAGCCAAGCGGTAGTGGGACAGCACTACGAGCAGTACTTC.

This sequence joins TRBV5-1 and TRBJ2-7, with 7 bases aligning to TRBD1. Germline CDR1 reads SGHRS; CDR2 reads YFSETQ. V shed 3 bases, J shed 1 base, and the junction held 1 base outside the gene matches. This CDR3 is built from 13 residues. The CDR3 DNA reads as TGCGCCAGCAGCTCGGACAGGTCCTACGAGCAGTACTTC. Residues: CASSSDRSYEQYF.

The gene calls are TRBV6-5 and TRBJ2-2, with 7 bases aligning to TRBD1. Germline loops: CDR1 MNHEY, CDR2 SVGAGI. The trim removed 4 bases at V and 3 bases at J, leaving 11 bases unmatched. The CDR3 contains 17 residues. CDR3 sequence: CASSSARRTGYTGELFF. The CDR3 DNA follows: TGTGCCAGCAGTTCCGCCCGGCGGACAGGATACACCGGGGAGCTGTTTTTT.

CDR3 coding DNA: TGTGCCAGCAGTTACTTACAGGGGGCCGACACTGAAGCTTTCTTT. It codes for CASSYLQGADTEAFF. The chain joins TRBV6-5 to TRBJ1-1; TRBD1 matches 9 bases. The junction had 3 bases not matched to a gene; V was cut back by 1 base and J by 3 bases. The CDR3 is made up of 15 amino acids. Germline assignment: CDR1 MNHEY and CDR2 SVGAGI.

The J gene is TRBJ1-1, the V gene TRBV7-9; possible D gene TRBD1, 6 bases. This CDR3 spans 14 amino acids. Germline CDR1 is SEHNR and CDR2 is FQNEAQ (reference sequence). The V end lost 5 bases, the J end lost 4 bases, and 14 bases lay between the germline ends. CDR3 protein: CASSPDRFGTEAFF. CDR3 bases: TGTGCCAGCAGCCCCGACAGGTTTGGCACTGAAGCTTTCTTT.

The CDR3 sequence: CASRTEGYEQFF. CDR3 sequence (DNA): TGTGCCAGCAGAACGGAAGGATATGAGCAGTTCTTC. The J gene is TRBJ2-1, the V gene TRBV7-3, with D unresolved. Looked up from germline, CDR1 is SGHTA and CDR2 is FQGTGA. The CDR3 has 12 amino acids. Trimming removed 6 bases at V and 8 bases at J, with 11 bases between.

The V gene is TRBV4-1, the J gene TRBJ1-5; D is undetermined. V was cut by 0 bases and J by 7 bases, with 7 bases left in between. CDR3 length equals 13 residues. Germline-derived CDR1 and CDR2 are MGHRA and YSYEKL. The CDR3 is CASSQEGPQPQHF. DNA of the CDR3: TGCGCCAGCAGCCAAGAAGGTCCCCAGCCCCAGCATTTT.

The rearrangement joins TRBV6-5 to TRBJ1-2; 9 bases agree with TRBD1. Germline CDR1 MNHEY, CDR2 SVGAGI. J lost 4 bases, V lost 6 bases, and 9 bases had no gene match. The length of the CDR3 is 15 residues. CDR3 DNA sequence: TGTGCCAGCAGACGCACCACAGGGGGCCGCTATGGCTACACCTTC. Translating gives CASRRTTGGRYGYTF.

This chain links TRBV20-1 with TRBJ1-4, with D unclear. The CDR3 extends over 13 amino acids. The germline V and J ends were trimmed by 3 bases and 8 bases, with 13 bases remaining between them. Germline values: CDR1 DFQATT, CDR2 SNEGSKA (reference sequence). As DNA, the CDR3 is TGCAGTGCTAGTAGCAGGCTGAGGGAAAAACTGTTTTTT. Translating gives CSASSRLREKLFF.

J is TRBJ2-5 and V is TRBV29-1; tentatively, D is TRBD2 (5 bases). CDR3 size: 15 residues. The V and J ends lost 0 bases and 1 base respectively, with 12 bases between them. Germline CDR1 SQVTM, CDR2 ANQGSEA. The CDR3 protein is CSVEEVGVSQETQYF. As DNA, the CDR3 is TGCAGCGTTGAAGAGGTGGGAGTGTCCCAAGAGACCCAGTACTTC.

This chain links TRBV10-3 with TRBJ2-3; the D is unclear. Germline V gene sequence: CDR1 ENHRY, CDR2 SYGVKD. The CDR3 is 14 amino acids. V dropped 3 bases and J dropped 3 bases, with 10 bases sitting between them. The CDR3 reads CAISDPDETDTQYF. The CDR3 DNA follows: TGTGCCATCAGTGACCCCGATGAGACAGATACGCAGTATTTT.

The rearrangement links TRBV7-9 to TRBJ2-1; D tentatively reads TRBD1 or TRBD2 (5 bases each). The CDR3 totals 14 residues. Germline lookup yields CDR1 SEHNR and CDR2 FQNEAQ (reference sequence). Trimming removed 1 base at V and 4 bases at J, with 8 bases between. The CDR3 sequence is CASSLVGTYNEQFF. The CDR3 DNA reads TGTGCCAGCAGCTTAGTTGGGACGTACAATGAGCAGTTCTTC. Using reference TRBV7-9 and TRBJ2-1 for the parts outside the CDR3, the full variable domain is DTGVSQNPRHKITKRGQNVTFRCDPISEHNRLYWYRQTLGQGPEFLTYFQNEAQLEKSRLLSDRFSAERPKGSFSTLEIQRTEQGDSAMYLCASSLVGTYNEQFFGPGTRLTVL.

The V and J genes are TRBV5-6 and TRBJ2-1; 11 bases map to TRBD2. Germline V CDR1 and CDR2: SGHDT, YYEEEE. The V and J ends lost 0 bases and 8 bases, in that order; junction bases with no gene match: 19. The CDR3 spans 20 residues. The CDR3 region has the DNA TGTGCCAGCAGCTTGGGAGGGACAGGCCTGACTAGCGGGATAAGCGATGAGCAGTTCTTC. This sequence encodes CASSLGGTGLTSGISDEQFF.